Below are 4 T cell receptor beta chains sequenced from a single sample in a study of cytomegalovirus exposure and HLA in healthy donors. The PCR used 60 Vbeta and 13 Jbeta primers. Profiling relied on immunoSEQ multiplex PCR, and the TCRdb table lists in-frame clones only, not all of them. The profile covers about 110,000 clones, with roughly 70% appearing a single time and approximately 0.9% taken by the ten largest. Sequenced sample: PBMCs. Receptor source: a woman aged 25 to 39 in good health and CMV-seronegative.

This clone was found once. The chain uses TRBV30 and TRBJ1-3; D gene unclear. Germline V gene lookup returns CDR1 GTSNPN and CDR2 SVGIG (reference sequence). There are 15 residues in the CDR3. The V and J ends lost 2 bases and 0 bases respectively, with 11 bases between them. For the CDR3, the DNA is TGTGCCTGGAGTTTAGAGAGTCTCTCTGGAAACACCATATATTTT. As protein: CAWSLESLSGNTIYF. The variable domain in full, with the rest retrieved from reference TRBV30 and TRBJ1-3, is SQTIHQWPATLVQPVGSPLSLECTVEGTSNPNLYWYRQAAGRGLQLLFYSVGIGQISSEVPQNLSASRPQDRQFILSSKKLLLSDSGFYLCAWSLESLSGNTIYFGEGSWLTVV.

This clone has only a few counts. The V and J genes are TRBV15 and TRBJ2-5; D ambiguous. CDR3 size: 17 residues. Germline V gene sequence: CDR1 LNHNV, CDR2 YYDKDF (reference sequence). The V gene lost 5 bases and the J gene lost 2 bases, with 21 bases spanning the gap. The CDR3 region has the DNA TGTGCCACCAGCGGTAGGTTTTTGGAGACTTCGCAAGAGACCCAGTACTTC. This gives the protein CATSGRFLETSQETQYF.

The table lists this clone with a few counts. The chain combines TRBV9 with TRBJ2-3; perhaps TRBD2 as D (5 bases). Trimming took 2 bases from V and 4 from J, leaving 14 bases between them. Per germline, CDR1 SGDLS and CDR2 YYNGEE. This CDR3 contains 15 residues. The CDR3 loop is CASSVKSLAADTQYF. CDR3 DNA sequence: TGTGCCAGCAGCGTCAAATCGCTAGCAGCAGATACGCAGTATTTT.

V is TRBV29-1 and J is TRBJ2-7; a possible D gene is TRBD1 (6 bases). This CDR3 is 12 amino acids long. Germline lookup yields CDR1 SQVTM and CDR2 ANQGSEA. Trimming took 7 bases from V and 1 from J, leaving 11 bases between them. Here the CDR3 reads CSAQQGSYEQYF. CDR3 nucleotide sequence: TGCAGCGCACAACAGGGATCCTACGAGCAGTACTTC.